This passage covers 9 T cell receptor beta chains from one sample sequenced in a study of OX40 agonist ivuxolimab in advanced cancers. Generated by immunoSEQ multiplex PCR, the TCRdb table keeps only in-frame clones and is missing some. The sample includes some 96,000 clones, about 80% of them seen just once. This sample comprised CD4+ or CD8+ T cells sorted from blood, obtained in a trial of the OX40 agonist ivuxolimab. These receptors were collected from an adult with an advanced solid tumor such as melanoma, head and neck, liver or kidney cancer.

CDR3 protein: CASSLGSETQYF. The CDR3 DNA reads TGTGCCAGCAGCTTGGGATCTGAGACCCAGTACTTC. J is TRBJ2-5 and V is TRBV7-2; D gene uncertain. Germline V gives CDR1 SGHTA, CDR2 FQGNSA. V was clipped by 3 bases and J by 5 bases, with 7 bases between them. This CDR3 is 12 amino acids long.

V usage is TRBV4-1 and J usage is TRBJ2-7; D could derive from TRBD1 or TRBD2 (6 bases each). Trimming took 0 bases from V and 5 from J, leaving 17 bases between them. Germline loops: CDR1 MGHRA, CDR2 YSYEKL. CDR3 length equals 16 residues. CDR3 loop: CASSQDKQGLTNEQYF. As DNA, the CDR3 is TGCGCCAGCAGCCAAGACAAACAGGGACTTACAAACGAGCAGTACTTC.

The chain carries TRBV7-9 and TRBJ1-1; D is possibly TRBD1 (6 bases). Germline-derived CDR1 and CDR2 are SEHNR and FQNEAQ (reference sequence). Trimming stripped 5 bases from V and 2 bases from J, with 15 bases between. The CDR3 runs 15 residues. The CDR3 coding sequence is TGTGCCAGCAGCCCCCAGCAACAGGGAAACACTGAAGCTTTCTTT. Translation: CASSPQQQGNTEAFF.

J is TRBJ2-3 and V is TRBV6-4; 15 positions agree with TRBD2. Germline assignment: CDR1 MRHNA and CDR2 SNTAGT. Trimming at V came to 0 bases and at J to 2 bases, leaving 12 bases not matched to a gene. CDR3 size: 21 residues. The chain's CDR3 is CASSDSGLAGGAAFPTDTQYF. In nucleotides, the CDR3 is TGTGCCAGCAGTGACTCGGGACTAGCGGGAGGTGCGGCCTTTCCCACAGATACGCAGTATTTT.

This chain joins TRBV18 and TRBJ1-3; D gene unclear. The CDR3 runs to 14 residues. V was pared by 6 bases and J by 0 bases, with 9 bases between. The V gene's germline CDR1 is KGHSH and CDR2 LQKENI. This CDR3 reads CASSPTDSGNTIYF. The CDR3 coding sequence is TGTGCCAGCTCCCCTACGGACTCTGGAAACACCATATATTTT.

The J gene is TRBJ2-1, the V gene TRBV9, with 9 bases fitting TRBD2. Germline assignment: CDR1 SGDLS and CDR2 YYNGEE. V lost 0 bases to trimming and J lost 5 bases; unmatched junction nucleotides: 6. This CDR3 has 16 amino acids. The CDR3 bases are TGTGCCAGCAGCGTAGATTCCGGGACTAGCAACAATGAGCAGTTCTTC. The encoded protein is CASSVDSGTSNNEQFF.

The chain uses TRBV7-8 and TRBJ2-1, with 11 nucleotides matching TRBD2. The V gene's germline CDR1 is SGHVS and CDR2 FQNEAQ. The junction had 11 bases not matched to a gene; V was cut back by 4 bases and J by 6 bases. The CDR3 is 17 residues long. The chain's CDR3 is CASSSPSLAGGVNEQFF. CDR3 nucleotides: TGTGCCAGCAGCTCCCCGTCATTAGCGGGAGGGGTCAATGAGCAGTTCTTC. Full variable domain (outside the CDR3, taken from reference TRBV7-8 and TRBJ2-1): GAGVSQSPRYKVAKRGQDVALRCDPISGHVSLFWYQQALGQGPEFLTYFQNEAQLDKSGLPSDRFFAERPEGSVSTLKIQRTQQEDSAVYLCASSSPSLAGGVNEQFFGPGTRLTVL.

Only one count was recorded for this clone. This chain links TRBV25-1 with TRBJ1-4; no firm D call. This CDR3 comprises 14 residues. Germline values: CDR1 MGHDK, CDR2 SYGVNS. Trimming left V 4 bases short and J 8 bases short, with 14 bases between. CDR3 in DNA: TGTGCCAGCAGTGCCCCTTTTTATCGGGAAAAACTGTTTTTT. Its translation: CASSAPFYREKLFF.

This chain links TRBV6-5 with TRBJ2-7; D may be TRBD1 (5 bases). The CDR3 covers 15 residues. V lost 6 bases and J 2 bases, leaving 17 bases between the germline ends. Germline CDR1 is MNHEY and CDR2 is SVGAGI. This CDR3 reads CASSPKRQGTYEQYF. Written as DNA, the CDR3 is TGTGCCAGCAGCCCTAAGCGCCAGGGCACCTACGAGCAGTACTTC.